This T cell receptor (beta chain) was identified during a study of T cell clonotyping in hematopoietic cell transplantation. Sequencing was performed with immunoSEQ multiplex PCR; in TCRdb, only in-frame clones are kept and a portion is missing. Seen here are roughly 30,000 clones, about 80% observed once, and the top ten hold less than 7%. The time point here: recipient sample about 28 days before transplant, after cytoreduction. Trimming took 4 bases from V and 2 from J, leaving 9 bases between them. The CDR3 covers 13 residues. Germline lookup yields CDR1 SGHDT and CDR2 YYEEEE. This chain uses TRBV5-6 with TRBJ1-2, with no clear D. Sequenced here: peripheral blood mononuclear cells, sampled before stem cell transplant. The clonotype was recovered from a woman aged 25 to 39 with chronic myeloid leukemia. Some clones in this sample may be carry-over from other donors' samples. The CDR3: CASSLLSNYGYTF. The CDR3 DNA reads as TGTGCCAGCAGCCTACTTTCCAACTATGGCTACACCTTC.